This T cell receptor beta chain is from a study of T cell responses to AZD1222 COVID-19 vaccine. Study-wide findings and caveats: Spike-specific TCR breadth and depth rose after two AZD1222 doses.

About this clone: Its matching antigen is unknown.

Produced via immunoSEQ multiplex PCR; TCRdb's table is partial and in-frame only. The data contain about 120,000 clones, about 85% of them singletons. Germline V CDR1 and CDR2: MDHEN, SYDVKM. V was trimmed by 6 bases and J by 1 base, leaving 16 bases between them. The length of the CDR3 is 15 residues. The sequence derives from an adult in good health. The chain couples TRBV28 to TRBJ2-7, with D possibly called TRBD1 or TRBD2 (6 bases each). The sample consisted of peripheral blood, taken on day 0 of AZD1222 vaccination. The CDR3 region has the DNA TGTGCCAGCAGCCCCGGGAGAGGGGGGTCCTACGAGCAGTACTTC. Its translation: CASSPGRGGSYEQYF. Based on the CDR3 plus reference TRBV28 and TRBJ2-7, the full variable domain is DVKVTQSSRYLVKRTGEKVFLECVQDMDHENMFWYRQDPGLGLRLIYFSYDVKMKEKGDIPEGYSVSREKKERFSLILESASTNQTSMYLCASSPGRGGSYEQYFGPGTRLTVT.